This TCR beta chain was sequenced for a study of HIV-infected patients and healthy controls. Findings of the study overall: Healthy controls carried many MAIT alpha-chain CDR3s, while HIV+ repertoires had few. The seeming recovery of the Gini index after therapy in HIV-infected patients vanished in size-matched data.

The CDR3 contains 14 residues. Trimming took off 5 bases at V and 0 bases at J, with 9 bases between the two ends. Germline lookup yields CDR1 SGHRS and CDR2 YFSETQ. No cell fractionation was done, so the repertoire covers all unsorted peripheral blood T cells. This clonotype was detected many times. Its antigen is as yet unknown. cDNA was made from 500 ng RNA using alpha and beta constant primers. Using multiplexing indices, alpha and beta chain libraries were generated apart by chain-specific third strand synthesis. The cDNA received a 5' RACE adapter containing a random hexamer plus an SP2 sequencing primer site. Using its own MiXCR run on the 5' RACE reads, TCRdb lists one record per CDR3 protein. Found here are about 15,000 distinct CDR3 sequences, about 7% of them singletons; the top ten hold 6.5% to 9.5%.

This receptor was identified in an adult in good health. The sequencing input was blood. The chain combines TRBV5-1 with TRBJ1-3, with D maybe TRBD1 (5 bases). The CDR3 DNA reads TGCGCCAGCAGACGTGACAGCTCTGGAAACACCATATATTTT. Amino acid sequence: CASRRDSSGNTIYF.